Included here is one T cell receptor (beta chain) sequence, with context. Its specificity is unknown. The entry originates in a study of CD8+ T cells in alopecia areata. On the study more broadly: Treated patients took oral tofacitinib at 5 to 10 mg twice daily. Tofacitinib therapy lasting 6 to 18 months was followed by 6 months off drug.

Study results and limitations: Sequences from scalp samples also cover resident alphabeta T cells of normal skin.

In each case, RNA was isolated and then reverse transcribed into cDNA as the sequencing template. Here immunoSEQ multiplex PCR was the method, and the copy in TCRdb shows in-frame clones only, minus some. The sample lists 140,000 to 150,000 clones; roughly 53% were seen once. Germline assignment: CDR1 SEHNR and CDR2 FQNEAQ (reference sequence). This CDR3 has 12 residues. V lost 5 bases and J lost 10, with 12 bases in between. This specimen consisted of CD4+ T cells sorted from blood, obtained at week 0. The sequence was collected from a human donor with alopecia areata. This rearrangement joins TRBV7-9 to TRBJ2-1; maybe TRBD1 (5 bases). CDR3 loop: CASSARQQEQFF. In DNA, the CDR3 is TGTGCCAGCAGCGCCCGACAGCAGGAGCAGTTCTTC.